Included here is one TCR beta chain sequence, with context. Its specificity is unknown. The sample belongs to a study of cytomegalovirus exposure and HLA in healthy donors. Study observations and caveats: The analysis excluded some indistinguishable V segments, including TRBV6-2 and TRBV6-3. Prediction of most subjects' HLA-A and HLA-B alleles by TCR beta sequences was reportedly accurate. Clonal expansion, a later analysis showed, was greater in HLA-associated TCR beta chains than in equally common others.

The PCR made use of 60 Vbeta and 13 Jbeta primers. The assay was immunoSEQ multiplex PCR, and TCRdb's table has in-frame clones only and misses some. The sample carries 200,000 to 250,000 clones, about 74% recorded once. Looked up from germline, CDR1 is LGHNA and CDR2 is YNFKEQ. The ends lost 0 bases at V and 5 bases at J; junction bases unmatched: 7. There are 16 residues in the CDR3. The chain has TRBV4-2 and TRBJ2-7; TRBD2 agrees at 10 bases. Sequencing used PBMCs. The clonotype comes from a woman aged 30 to 39 in good health and CMV-seronegative. CDR3 sequence: CASSQDWSGRGNEQYF. CDR3 DNA: TGTGCCAGCAGCCAAGATTGGAGCGGGAGGGGAAACGAGCAGTACTTC.